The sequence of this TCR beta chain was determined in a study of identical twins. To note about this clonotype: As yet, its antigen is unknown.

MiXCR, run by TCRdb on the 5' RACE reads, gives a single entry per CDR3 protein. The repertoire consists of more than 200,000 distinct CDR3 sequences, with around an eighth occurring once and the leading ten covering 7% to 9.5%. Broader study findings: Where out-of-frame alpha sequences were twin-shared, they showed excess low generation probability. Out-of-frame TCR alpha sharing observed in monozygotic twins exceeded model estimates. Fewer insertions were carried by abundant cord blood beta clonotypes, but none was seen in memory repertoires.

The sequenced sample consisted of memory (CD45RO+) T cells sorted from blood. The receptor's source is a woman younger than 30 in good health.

The CDR3 loop reads CASSYSSPHGKLFF. The CDR3 region has the DNA TGTGCCAGCAGTTACTCCAGCCCGCACGGGAAACTGTTTTTT. The chain uses TRBV6-5 and TRBJ1-4, with D unclear. CDR1 and CDR2 from the germline V gene are MNHEY and SVGAGI. Trimming stripped 0 bases from V and 11 bases from J, with 13 bases between. This CDR3 has 14 amino acids.